Sequencing of this T cell receptor (beta chain) was carried out in a study of early T cells in non-severe SARS-CoV-2 infection. General study findings and limits: Database matching using VDJdb favored anti-spike CD8 responses, with private and CD4 specificities left missing.

This clonotype was seen repeatedly, ten times or more. Its target is not known. CDR3 length: 16 residues. Germline V CDR1 and CDR2: DFQATT, SNEGSKA (reference sequence). The V and J ends lost 2 bases and 2 bases respectively, with 16 bases between them. TCRdb passed the 5' RACE reads through MiXCR, listing each CDR3 protein once. In the table there are 85,000 to 100,000 distinct CDR3 sequences, approximately 10% of which are singletons. The V gene is TRBV20-1, the J gene TRBJ1-5; D uncertain. This material consisted of whole blood, taken at baseline. The sequence derives from an adult who was a healthcare worker with PCR-confirmed SARS-CoV-2 infection or an uninfected control (not recorded which). The DNA of the CDR3 is TGCAGTGCTAGAACCGAGACGGAGGAGGGCAATCAGCCCCAGCATTTT. The encoded protein is CSARTETEEGNQPQHF.